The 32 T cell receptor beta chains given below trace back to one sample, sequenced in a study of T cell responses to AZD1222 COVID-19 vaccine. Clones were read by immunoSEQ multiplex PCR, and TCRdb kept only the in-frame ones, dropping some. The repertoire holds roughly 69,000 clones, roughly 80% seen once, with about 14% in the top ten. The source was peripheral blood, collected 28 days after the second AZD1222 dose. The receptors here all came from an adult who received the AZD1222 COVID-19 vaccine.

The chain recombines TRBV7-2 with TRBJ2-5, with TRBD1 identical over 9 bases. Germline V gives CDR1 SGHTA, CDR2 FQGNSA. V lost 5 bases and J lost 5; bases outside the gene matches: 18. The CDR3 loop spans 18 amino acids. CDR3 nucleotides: TGTGCCAGCAGCCCAATGGGACAGGGAGGGGGACCATGGGAGACCCAGTACTTC. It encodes CASSPMGQGGGPWETQYF.

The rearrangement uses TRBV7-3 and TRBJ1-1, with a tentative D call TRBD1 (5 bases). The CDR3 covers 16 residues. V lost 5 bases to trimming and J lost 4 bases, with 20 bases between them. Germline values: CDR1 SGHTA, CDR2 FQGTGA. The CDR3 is CASSPRRGLGSTEAFF. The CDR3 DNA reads TGTGCCAGCAGCCCCAGGCGGGGGTTAGGGAGCACTGAAGCTTTCTTT.

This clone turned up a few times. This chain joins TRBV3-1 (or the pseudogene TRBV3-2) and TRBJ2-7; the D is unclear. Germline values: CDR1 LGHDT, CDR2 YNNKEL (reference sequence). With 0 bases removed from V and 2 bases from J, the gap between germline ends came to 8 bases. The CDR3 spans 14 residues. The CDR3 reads CASSQERLTYEQYF. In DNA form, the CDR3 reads TGTGCCAGCAGCCAAGAGCGGCTCACCTACGAGCAGTACTTC.

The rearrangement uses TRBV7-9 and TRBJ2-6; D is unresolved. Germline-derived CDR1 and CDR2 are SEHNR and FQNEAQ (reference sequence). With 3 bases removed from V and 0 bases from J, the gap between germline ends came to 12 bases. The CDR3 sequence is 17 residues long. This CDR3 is CASSFTASFSGANVLTF. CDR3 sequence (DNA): TGTGCCAGCAGCTTCACGGCCTCCTTCTCTGGGGCCAACGTCCTGACTTTC.

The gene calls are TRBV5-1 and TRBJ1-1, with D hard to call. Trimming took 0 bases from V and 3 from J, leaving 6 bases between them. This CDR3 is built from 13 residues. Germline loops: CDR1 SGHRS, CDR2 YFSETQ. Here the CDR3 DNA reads TGCGCCAGCAGCTTGGCCGGGGACACTGAAGCTTTCTTT. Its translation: CASSLAGDTEAFF.

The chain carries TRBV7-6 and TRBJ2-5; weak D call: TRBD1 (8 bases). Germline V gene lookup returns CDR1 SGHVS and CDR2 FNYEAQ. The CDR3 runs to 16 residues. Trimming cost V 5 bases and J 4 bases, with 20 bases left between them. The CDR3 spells CASSPRGTGGRETQYF. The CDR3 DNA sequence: TGTGCCAGCAGCCCAAGAGGGACAGGCGGGAGAGAGACCCAGTACTTC.

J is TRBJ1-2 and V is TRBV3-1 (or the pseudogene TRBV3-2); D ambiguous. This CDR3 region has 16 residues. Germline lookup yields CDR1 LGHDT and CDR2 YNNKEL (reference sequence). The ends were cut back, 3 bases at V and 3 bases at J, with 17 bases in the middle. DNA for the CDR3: TGTGCCAGCAGCCAGATCCCTCCGAATAAGGACTATGGCTACACCTTC. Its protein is CASSQIPPNKDYGYTF.

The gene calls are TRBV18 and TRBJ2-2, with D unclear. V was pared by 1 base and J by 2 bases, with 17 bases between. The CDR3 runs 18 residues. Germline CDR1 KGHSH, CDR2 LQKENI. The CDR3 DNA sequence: TGTGCCAGCTCACCACTCCCCATTAGGACGGGTAACACCGGGGAGCTGTTTTTT. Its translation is CASSPLPIRTGNTGELFF. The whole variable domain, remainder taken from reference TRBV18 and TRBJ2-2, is NAGVMQNPRHLVRRRGQEARLRCSPMKGHSHVYWYRQLPEEGLKFMVYLQKENIIDESGMPKERFSAEFPKEGPSILRIQQVVRGDSAAYFCASSPLPIRTGNTGELFFGEGSRLTVL.

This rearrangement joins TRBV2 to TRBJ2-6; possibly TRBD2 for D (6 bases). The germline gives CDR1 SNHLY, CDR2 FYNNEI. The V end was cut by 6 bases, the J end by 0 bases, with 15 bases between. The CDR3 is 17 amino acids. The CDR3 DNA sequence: TGTGCCAGCAGCGGAGCGGGCACCTACTCTGGGGCCAACGTCCTGACTTTC. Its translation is CASSGAGTYSGANVLTF. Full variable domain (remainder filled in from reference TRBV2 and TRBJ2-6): EPEVTQTPSHQVTQMGQEVILRCVPISNHLYFYWYRQILGQKVEFLVSFYNNEISEKSEIFDDQFSVERPDGSNFTLKIRSTKLEDSAMYFCASSGAGTYSGANVLTFGAGSRLTVL.

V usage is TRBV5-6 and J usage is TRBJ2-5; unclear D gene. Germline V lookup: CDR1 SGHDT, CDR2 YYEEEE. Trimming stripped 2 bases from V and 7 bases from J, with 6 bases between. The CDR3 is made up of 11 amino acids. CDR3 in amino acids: CASSLQRTQYF. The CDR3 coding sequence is TGTGCCAGCAGCTTACAGAGGACCCAGTACTTC.

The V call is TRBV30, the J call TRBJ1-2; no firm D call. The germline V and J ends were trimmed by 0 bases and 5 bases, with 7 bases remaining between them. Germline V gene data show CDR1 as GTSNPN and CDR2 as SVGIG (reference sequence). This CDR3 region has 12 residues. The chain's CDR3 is CAWSVQGYGYTF. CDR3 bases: TGTGCCTGGAGTGTACAAGGGTATGGCTACACCTTC. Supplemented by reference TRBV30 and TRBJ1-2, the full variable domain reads SQTIHQWPATLVQPVGSPLSLECTVEGTSNPNLYWYRQAAGRGLQLLFYSVGIGQISSEVPQNLSASRPQDRQFILSSKKLLLSDSGFYLCAWSVQGYGYTFGSGTRLTVV.

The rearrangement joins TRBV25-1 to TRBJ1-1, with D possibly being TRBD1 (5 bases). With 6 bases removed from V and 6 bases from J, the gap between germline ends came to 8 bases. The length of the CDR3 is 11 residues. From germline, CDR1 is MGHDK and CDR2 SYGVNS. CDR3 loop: CASSSGPEAFF. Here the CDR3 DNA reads TGTGCCAGCAGCTCAGGGCCTGAAGCTTTCTTT.

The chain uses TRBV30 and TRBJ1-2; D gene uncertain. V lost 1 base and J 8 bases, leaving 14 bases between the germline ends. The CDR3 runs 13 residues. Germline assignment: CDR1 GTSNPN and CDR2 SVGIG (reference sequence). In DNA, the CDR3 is TGTGCCTGGAGTGGGGCCGCGAGCTTGGGCTACACCTTC. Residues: CAWSGAASLGYTF.

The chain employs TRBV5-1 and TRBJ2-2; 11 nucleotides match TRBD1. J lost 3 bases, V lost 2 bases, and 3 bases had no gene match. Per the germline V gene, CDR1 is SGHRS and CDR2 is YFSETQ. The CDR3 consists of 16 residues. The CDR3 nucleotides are TGCGCCAGCAGCTTAAGGGGACAGGGGGACACCGGGGAGCTGTTTTTT. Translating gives CASSLRGQGDTGELFF.

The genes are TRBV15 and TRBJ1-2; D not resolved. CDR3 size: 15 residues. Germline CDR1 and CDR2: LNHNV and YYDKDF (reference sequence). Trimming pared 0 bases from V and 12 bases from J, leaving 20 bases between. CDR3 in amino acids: CATSREVSIWASNTF. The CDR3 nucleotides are TGTGCCACCAGCAGAGAGGTATCGATCTGGGCCTCGAACACCTTC.

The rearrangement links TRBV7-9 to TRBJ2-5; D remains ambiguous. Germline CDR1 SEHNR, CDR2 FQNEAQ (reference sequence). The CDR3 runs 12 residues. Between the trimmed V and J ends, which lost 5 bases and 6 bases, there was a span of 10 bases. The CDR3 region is CASSPPTQTQYF. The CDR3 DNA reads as TGTGCCAGCAGCCCACCTACCCAGACCCAGTACTTC.

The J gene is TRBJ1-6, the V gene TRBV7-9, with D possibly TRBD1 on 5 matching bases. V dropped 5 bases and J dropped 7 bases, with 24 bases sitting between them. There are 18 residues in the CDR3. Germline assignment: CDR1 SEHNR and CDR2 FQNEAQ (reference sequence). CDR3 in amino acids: CASSHLQRPAGSNSPLHF. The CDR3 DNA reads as TGTGCCAGCAGCCACCTTCAACGCCCCGCAGGGTCCAATTCACCCCTCCACTTT.

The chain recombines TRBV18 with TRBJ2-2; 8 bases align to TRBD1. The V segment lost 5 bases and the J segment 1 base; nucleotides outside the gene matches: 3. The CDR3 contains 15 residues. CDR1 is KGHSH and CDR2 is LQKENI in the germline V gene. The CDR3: CASSVTGENTGELFF. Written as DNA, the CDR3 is TGTGCCAGCTCAGTGACAGGGGAGAACACCGGGGAGCTGTTTTTT.

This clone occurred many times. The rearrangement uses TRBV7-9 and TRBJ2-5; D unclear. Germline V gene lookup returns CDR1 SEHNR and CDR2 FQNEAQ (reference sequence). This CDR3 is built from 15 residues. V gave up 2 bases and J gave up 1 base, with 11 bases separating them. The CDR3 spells CASSLSGAPQETQYF. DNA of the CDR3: TGTGCCAGCAGCTTATCCGGAGCGCCCCAAGAGACCCAGTACTTC.

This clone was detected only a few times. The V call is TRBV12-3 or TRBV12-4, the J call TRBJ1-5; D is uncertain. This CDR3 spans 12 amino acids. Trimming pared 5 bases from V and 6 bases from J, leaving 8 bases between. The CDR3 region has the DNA TGTGCCAGCAGTATCGTACCTCAGCCCCAGCATTTT. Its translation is CASSIVPQPQHF.

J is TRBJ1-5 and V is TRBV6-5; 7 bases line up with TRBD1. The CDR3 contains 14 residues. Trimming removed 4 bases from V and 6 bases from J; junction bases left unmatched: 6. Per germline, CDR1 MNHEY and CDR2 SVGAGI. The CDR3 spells CASSFRQGRQPQHF. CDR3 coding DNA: TGTGCCAGCAGTTTCCGACAGGGACGTCAGCCCCAGCATTTT.

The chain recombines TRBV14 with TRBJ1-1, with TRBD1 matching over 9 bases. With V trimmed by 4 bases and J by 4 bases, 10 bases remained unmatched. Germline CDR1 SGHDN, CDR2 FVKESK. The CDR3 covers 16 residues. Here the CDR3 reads CASSLPLGQGVTEAFF. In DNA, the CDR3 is TGTGCCAGCAGCCTCCCGTTGGGACAGGGTGTCACTGAAGCTTTCTTT. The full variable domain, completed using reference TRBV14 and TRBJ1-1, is EAGVTQFPSHSVIEKGQTVTLRCDPISGHDNLYWYRRVMGKEIKFLLHFVKESKQDESGMPNNRFLAERTGGTYSTLKVQPAELEDSGVYFCASSLPLGQGVTEAFFGQGTRLTVV.

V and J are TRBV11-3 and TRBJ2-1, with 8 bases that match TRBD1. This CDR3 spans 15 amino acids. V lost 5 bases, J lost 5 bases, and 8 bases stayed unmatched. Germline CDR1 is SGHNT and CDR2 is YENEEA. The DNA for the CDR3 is TGTGCCAGCAGCCCCCGGCAGGGGGCGAACAATGAGCAGTTCTTC. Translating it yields CASSPRQGANNEQFF.

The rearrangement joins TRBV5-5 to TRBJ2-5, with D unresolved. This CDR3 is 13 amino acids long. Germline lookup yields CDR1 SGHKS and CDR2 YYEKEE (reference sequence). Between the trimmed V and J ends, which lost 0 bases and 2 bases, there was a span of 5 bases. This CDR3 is CASSLGDQETQYF. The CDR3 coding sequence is TGTGCCAGCAGCTTGGGAGATCAAGAGACCCAGTACTTC.

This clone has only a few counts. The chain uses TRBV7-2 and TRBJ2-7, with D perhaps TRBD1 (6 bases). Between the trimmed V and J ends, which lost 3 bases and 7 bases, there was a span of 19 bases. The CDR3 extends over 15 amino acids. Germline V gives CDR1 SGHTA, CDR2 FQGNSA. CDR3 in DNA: TGTGCCAGCAGCTTGACCGGGACAAGCACTTTTGAGCAGTACTTC. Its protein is CASSLTGTSTFEQYF. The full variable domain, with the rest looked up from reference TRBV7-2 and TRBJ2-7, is GAGVSQSPSNKVTEKGKDVELRCDPISGHTALYWYRQSLGQGLEFLIYFQGNSAPDKSGLPSDRFSAERTGGSVSTLTIQRTQQEDSAVYLCASSLTGTSTFEQYFGPGTRLTVT.

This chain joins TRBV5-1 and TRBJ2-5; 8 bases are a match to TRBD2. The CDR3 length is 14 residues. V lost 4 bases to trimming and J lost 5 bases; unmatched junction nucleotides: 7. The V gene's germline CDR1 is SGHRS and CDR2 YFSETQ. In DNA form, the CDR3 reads TGCGCCAGCAGCCAGGAAGCTAGCGGGGAGACCCAGTACTTC. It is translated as CASSQEASGETQYF.

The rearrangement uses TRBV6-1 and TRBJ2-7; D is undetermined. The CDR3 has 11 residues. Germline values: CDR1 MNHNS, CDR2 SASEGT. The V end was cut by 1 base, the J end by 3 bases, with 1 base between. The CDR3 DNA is TGTGCCAGCAGTGAAGGCTACGAGCAGTACTTC. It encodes CASSEGYEQYF.

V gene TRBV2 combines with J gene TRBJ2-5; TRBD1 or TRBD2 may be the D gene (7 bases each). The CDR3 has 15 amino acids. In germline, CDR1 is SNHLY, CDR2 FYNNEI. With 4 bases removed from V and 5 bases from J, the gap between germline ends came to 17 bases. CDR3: CASSGWTGGSETQYF. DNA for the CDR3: TGTGCCAGCAGTGGATGGACAGGCGGGAGCGAGACCCAGTACTTC.

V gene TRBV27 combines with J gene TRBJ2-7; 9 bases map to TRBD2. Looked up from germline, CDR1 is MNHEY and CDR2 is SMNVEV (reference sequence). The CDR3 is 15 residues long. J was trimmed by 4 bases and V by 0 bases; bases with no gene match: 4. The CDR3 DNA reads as TGTGCCAGCAGTTTATCTCGCGGGGGGGCGTACGAGCAGTACTTC. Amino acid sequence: CASSLSRGGAYEQYF.

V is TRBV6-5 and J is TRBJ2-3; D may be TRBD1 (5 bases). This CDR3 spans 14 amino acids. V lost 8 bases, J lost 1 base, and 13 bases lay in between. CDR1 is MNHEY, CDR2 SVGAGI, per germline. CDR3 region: CASSQGSGTDTQYF. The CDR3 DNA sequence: TGTGCCAGCTCGCAGGGTTCAGGCACAGATACGCAGTATTTT.

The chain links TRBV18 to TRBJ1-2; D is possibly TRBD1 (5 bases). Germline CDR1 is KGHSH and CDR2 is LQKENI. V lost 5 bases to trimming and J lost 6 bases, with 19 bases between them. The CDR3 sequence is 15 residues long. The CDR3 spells CASSSTPGQGHGYTF. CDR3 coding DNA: TGTGCCAGCTCATCAACACCAGGGCAGGGCCATGGCTACACCTTC.

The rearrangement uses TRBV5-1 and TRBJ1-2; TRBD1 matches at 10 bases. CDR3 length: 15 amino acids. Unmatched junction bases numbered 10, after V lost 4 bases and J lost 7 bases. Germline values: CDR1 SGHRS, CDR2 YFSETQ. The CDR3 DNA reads TGCGCCAGCAGCCCCACGGGGACAGGGGTTGGTGGCTACACCTTC. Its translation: CASSPTGTGVGGYTF.